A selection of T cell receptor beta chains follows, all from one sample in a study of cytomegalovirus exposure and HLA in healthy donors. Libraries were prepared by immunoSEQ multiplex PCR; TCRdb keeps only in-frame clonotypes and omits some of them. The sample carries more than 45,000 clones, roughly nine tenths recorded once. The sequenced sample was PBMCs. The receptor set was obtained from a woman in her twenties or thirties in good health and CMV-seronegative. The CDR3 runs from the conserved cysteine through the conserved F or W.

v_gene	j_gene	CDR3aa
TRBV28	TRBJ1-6	CASRGTGNISPLHF
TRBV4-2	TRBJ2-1	CASSQRVGAIMEDSYNEQFF
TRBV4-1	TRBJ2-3	CASSHSGTDNTQYF
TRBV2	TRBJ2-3	CASSGGPGLTTDTQYF
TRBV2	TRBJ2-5	CASTWGSGETQYF
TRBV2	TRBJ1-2	CASSPEQGHYGYTF
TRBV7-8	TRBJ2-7	CASSPLRPGHTYEQYF
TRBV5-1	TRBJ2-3	CASSSTSGNIDTQYF
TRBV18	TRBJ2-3	CASSLSSGLTDTQYF
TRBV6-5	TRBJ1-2	CASSQGSNGYTF
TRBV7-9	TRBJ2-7	CASSSFQGIGEQYF